These T cell receptor beta chains were read from a single sample in a study of shared clonotypes between healthy human individuals. The protocol was immunoSEQ multiplex PCR, while the TCRdb copy is restricted to in-frame clones and leaves out a portion. The sample comprises approximately 2.4 million clones, around 95% of which are singletons, and approximately 0.13% rests with the top ten. Specimen: naive CD4+ T cells sorted from blood. The receptors were sampled from a man between 18 and 35 years old in good health. The CDR3 runs from the conserved cysteine through the conserved F or W. Fields, in order: clone size, D gene, V gene, J gene, CDR3 protein, CDR3 DNA. The D gene is left open where the match is weak. Clone size is given for some rows only: seen once, a few or many times, or a class if the clone is expanded.

clone size: NA
D gene: NA
V gene: TRBV2
J gene: TRBJ1-5
CDR3 protein: CASSYTGWQPQHF
CDR3 DNA: TGTGCCAGCAGTTACACTGGTTGGCAGCCCCAGCATTTT

clone size: NA
D gene: NA
V gene: TRBV29-1
J gene: TRBJ2-7
CDR3 protein: CSVEEWGDSYEQYF
CDR3 DNA: TGCAGCGTTGAGGAGTGGGGGGACTCCTACGAGCAGTACTTC

clone size: NA
D gene: NA
V gene: TRBV2
J gene: TRBJ1-2
CDR3 protein: CASRAAGANYGYTF
CDR3 DNA: TGTGCCAGCAGAGCCGCAGGGGCTAACTATGGCTACACCTTC

clone size: NA
D gene: NA
V gene: TRBV5-1
J gene: TRBJ2-1
CDR3 protein: CASSSNIDVSLLFF
CDR3 DNA: TGCGCCAGCAGCTCGAATATAGATGTTAGCTTGCTGTTCTTC

clone size: NA
D gene: NA
V gene: TRBV7-2
J gene: TRBJ1-6
CDR3 protein: CASSLGRTSAPLHF
CDR3 DNA: TGTGCCAGCAGCTTAGGAAGGACTTCGGCACCCCTCCACTTT

clone size: NA
D gene: NA
V gene: TRBV5-4
J gene: TRBJ1-4
CDR3 protein: CASSLGGGRNEKLFF
CDR3 DNA: TGTGCCAGCAGCTTGGGAGGGGGACGAAATGAAAAACTGTTTTTT

clone size: NA
D gene: NA
V gene: TRBV6-5
J gene: TRBJ2-7
CDR3 protein: CASTGGYEQYF
CDR3 DNA: TGTGCCAGCACAGGGGGGTACGAGCAGTACTTC

clone size: NA
D gene: NA
V gene: TRBV13
J gene: TRBJ1-2
CDR3 protein: CASSGPGGGYTF
CDR3 DNA: TGTGCCAGCAGCGGGCCTGGGGGAGGATACACCTTC

clone size: once
D gene: NA
V gene: TRBV5-4
J gene: TRBJ2-3
CDR3 protein: CASSLVGAGTDTQYF
CDR3 DNA: TGTGCCAGCAGCTTGGTAGGGGCTGGCACAGATACGCAGTATTTT

clone size: NA
D gene: NA
V gene: TRBV7-9
J gene: TRBJ2-5
CDR3 protein: CASSITDSPDSQYF
CDR3 DNA: TGTGCCAGCAGCATAACGGACAGCCCTGACTCTCAGTACTTC

clone size: few
D gene: NA
V gene: TRBV6-1
J gene: TRBJ2-7
CDR3 protein: CASSEGYEQYF
CDR3 DNA: TGTGCCAGCAGTGAAGGCTACGAGCAGTACTTC

clone size: once
D gene: NA
V gene: TRBV20-1
J gene: TRBJ1-1
CDR3 protein: CSGGDTEAFF
CDR3 DNA: TGCAGTGGAGGGGACACTGAAGCTTTCTTT

clone size: NA
D gene: NA
V gene: TRBV5-1
J gene: TRBJ2-7
CDR3 protein: CASSLAGGLYEQYF
CDR3 DNA: TGCGCCAGCAGCTTGGCCGGGGGACTCTACGAGCAGTACTTC